Shown below are 21 T cell receptor beta chains from a single sample sequenced in a study of vaccination and CD4 T cells after COVID-19. Sequence data for DNA of cultured CD4+ T cells were generated by the Oncomine TCR Beta short-read assay. TCRdb reanalysed the PCR reads using MiXCR and keeps one entry per CDR3 protein. This table has 2,000 to 3,000 distinct CDR3 sequences, more than 30% appearing once. The sample's treatment: approximately 9-day PBMC culture with coronavirus spike peptide pools or control peptides (ViraFEST assay). Samples of CD4+ T cells were obtained from the unexposed donor before the COVID-19 pandemic (2011-2018). No antigen has been identified for these receptors. The sequenced sample consisted of CD4+ T cells from blood, cultured in vitro. The receptors derive from a human donor in good health.

The chain couples TRBV10-1 to TRBJ2-3; D may be TRBD1 or TRBD2 (5 bases each). The V gene's germline CDR1 is WNHNN and CDR2 SYGVQD (reference sequence). The ends were cut back, 5 bases at V and 4 bases at J, with 10 bases in the middle. CDR3 size: 13 residues. CDR3 in DNA: TGCGCCAGCAGTCCAGGGAGCGCAGATACGCAGTATTTT. It specifies CASSPGSADTQYF.

This chain uses TRBV20-1 with TRBJ2-1; TRBD2 matches 8 bases. The CDR3 loop spans 20 amino acids. V shed 6 bases, J shed 0 bases, and the junction held 22 bases outside the gene matches. CDR1 and CDR2 from the germline V gene are DFQATT and SNEGSKA (reference sequence). The CDR3 DNA reads as TGCAGTGCCCGACTCATAGCGGGACGCCCCTTAGGGAGCTCCTACAATGAGCAGTTCTTC. Translated, it gives CSARLIAGRPLGSSYNEQFF.

The chain couples TRBV6-1 to TRBJ2-2, with 10 bases fitting TRBD2. CDR1 is MNHNS and CDR2 is SASEGT in the germline V gene. The V and J ends lost 5 bases and 9 bases, in that order; junction bases with no gene match: 12. The CDR3 totals 16 residues. Here the CDR3 reads CASSRASGGSHRELFF. The CDR3 DNA reads as TGTGCCAGCAGTCGGGCTAGCGGGGGATCTCACCGGGAGCTGTTTTTT.

The chain couples TRBV11-1 to TRBJ2-7; D not resolved. V lost 1 base and J lost 5, with 9 bases in between. Germline CDR1 SGHAT, CDR2 FQDESV (reference sequence). This CDR3 has 13 residues. The CDR3 DNA is TGTGCCAGCAGCTTAGGGTTGCGGAACGAGCAGTACTTC. Translating gives CASSLGLRNEQYF.

The chain couples TRBV12-3 or TRBV12-4 to TRBJ2-2; 7 bases map to TRBD1. The trim removed 5 bases at V and 1 base at J, leaving 4 bases unmatched. The CDR3 contains 15 residues. CDR3 sequence reads: CASSLGGGNTGELFF. The CDR3 DNA is TGTGCCAGCAGTCTAGGGGGCGGGAACACCGGGGAGCTGTTTTTT.

Only a few counts were recorded for this clonotype. This chain links TRBV20-1 with TRBJ2-1, with 9 bases lining up with TRBD2. The V gene end was trimmed by 5 bases and the J gene end by 6 bases; junction bases not matched to a gene: 14. The CDR3 contains 16 residues. Germline V gene data show CDR1 as DFQATT and CDR2 as SNEGSKA (reference sequence). CDR3 DNA sequence: TGCAGTGCTCCACCCGGGACTAGCTTCACCGGCAATGAGCAGTTCTTC. Amino acid sequence: CSAPPGTSFTGNEQFF.

This clonotype has a handful of counts. This chain connects TRBV6-1 to TRBJ1-5, with TRBD1 matching 10 bases. V lost 5 bases and J lost 1; bases outside the gene matches: 5. Germline lookup yields CDR1 MNHNS and CDR2 SASEGT. The CDR3 runs to 16 residues. CDR3 sequence (DNA): TGTGCCAGCAGTCCCCCGGACAGGGGGAGCAATCAGCCCCAGCATTTT. Protein sequence: CASSPPDRGSNQPQHF.

The J gene is TRBJ1-6, the V gene TRBV20-1; D is unresolved. CDR1 is DFQATT, CDR2 SNEGSKA, per germline (reference sequence). CDR3 length: 15 amino acids. Trimming left V 4 bases short and J 0 bases short, with 10 bases between. CDR3 residues: CSAKRRSSYNSPLHF. The DNA for the CDR3 is TGCAGTGCTAAAAGGAGGAGCTCCTATAATTCACCCCTCCACTTT.

This clonotype was counted only a few times. The chain recombines TRBV20-1 with TRBJ2-1; TRBD2 agrees at 7 bases. The J segment lost 1 base and the V segment lost 7 bases, leaving 7 bases of the junction unmatched. Germline assignment: CDR1 DFQATT and CDR2 SNEGSKA (reference sequence). This CDR3 comprises 14 residues. In nucleotides, the CDR3 is TGCAGTGACATGGGAGGGAAGTCCTACAATGAGCAGTTCTTC. Translated, it gives CSDMGGKSYNEQFF.

The chain uses TRBV28 and TRBJ2-2; D call uncertain. V lost 3 bases and J 4 bases, leaving 12 bases between the germline ends. CDR3 length: 15 amino acids. Germline V gene sequence: CDR1 MDHEN, CDR2 SYDVKM. Written as DNA, the CDR3 is TGTGCCAGCAGTTTTGCGGAAGCCCCCACCGGGGAGCTGTTTTTT. It codes for CASSFAEAPTGELFF.

V is TRBV21-1 and J is TRBJ1-1. TRBV21-1 is reported as a pseudogene. The CDR3 consists of 13 residues. CDR3 nucleotides: TGTGCCAGCAGCAAAGCGGCGGGGTATGAAGCTTTCTTT. Its translation is CASSKAAGYEAFF.

This clonotype was seen a few times. The V call is TRBV6-2 or TRBV6-3, the J call TRBJ1-5; the D is unclear. V gave up 6 bases and J gave up 6 bases, with 12 bases separating them. The length of the CDR3 is 13 residues. CDR1 is MNHEY and CDR2 is SVGEGT in the germline V gene. The CDR3 DNA is TGTGCCAGCAGCAATCAAGAAGGTCAGCCCCAGCATTTT. The encoded protein is CASSNQEGQPQHF.

The rearrangement uses TRBV5-4 and TRBJ2-2; perhaps TRBD2 as D (5 bases). Germline CDR1 is SGHNT and CDR2 is YYREEE (reference sequence). This CDR3 has 16 residues. V lost 4 bases and J 1 base, leaving 14 bases between the germline ends. The CDR3 bases are TGTGCCAGCAGCCCAGTAGCGCGACGGAACACCGGGGAGCTGTTTTTT. Translated: CASSPVARRNTGELFF.

This clonotype was observed a handful of times. The chain is built from TRBV6-2 or TRBV6-3 and TRBJ1-2; TRBD1 agrees at 8 bases. With 2 bases clipped from V and 3 bases from J, the junction kept 2 bases outside the gene matches. The CDR3 runs to 14 residues. Germline values: CDR1 MNHEY, CDR2 SVGEGT. The CDR3 is CASSYGQGDYGYTF. The CDR3 DNA reads as TGTGCCAGCAGTTACGGACAGGGTGACTATGGCTACACCTTC.

This chain uses TRBV6-1 with TRBJ2-2; 7 bases align to TRBD2. The CDR3 length is 13 residues. Germline V gene lookup returns CDR1 MNHNS and CDR2 SASEGT. The CDR3 DNA follows: TGTGTCGCCGGAGGGAGGGCCGCCGGGGAGCTGTTTTTT. Amino acids: CVAGGRAAGELFF.

In this sample, this clonotype turned up a few times. V gene TRBV20-1 combines with J gene TRBJ2-7; D unresolved. Trimming took off 5 bases at V and 2 bases at J, with 16 bases between the two ends. Germline V gene data show CDR1 as DFQATT and CDR2 as SNEGSKA (reference sequence). The CDR3 has 14 amino acids. CDR3 in DNA: TGCAGTGCTCAACTACTCGGACCAACCTACGAGCAGTACTTC. It specifies CSAQLLGPTYEQYF.

The chain combines TRBV5-5 with TRBJ1-6, with 7 bases that match TRBD1. The CDR3 length is 19 residues. The V gene end was trimmed by 4 bases and the J gene end by 5 bases; junction bases not matched to a gene: 18. Germline V gene lookup returns CDR1 SGHKS and CDR2 YYEKEE (reference sequence). The CDR3 sequence: CASSPAGQEVEGNNSPLHF. The CDR3 DNA follows: TGTGCCAGCAGCCCTGCAGGACAGGAAGTTGAGGGGAATAATTCACCCCTCCACTTT.

J is TRBJ2-7 and V is TRBV7-6; the D is unclear. Looked up from germline, CDR1 is SGHVS and CDR2 is FNYEAQ. This CDR3 comprises 14 residues. V lost 0 bases and J 6 bases, leaving 12 bases between the germline ends. The chain's CDR3 is CASSLAGPASEQYF. For the CDR3, the DNA is TGTGCCAGCAGCTTAGCAGGGCCGGCTAGCGAGCAGTACTTC.

V usage is TRBV19 and J usage is TRBJ1-4; 7 nucleotides align to TRBD1. V lost 5 bases to trimming and J lost 8 bases; unmatched junction nucleotides: 5. CDR1 LNHDA and CDR2 SQIVND come from the germline V gene (reference sequence). The CDR3 runs 13 residues. The DNA for the CDR3 is TGTGCCAGTAGTCGGGACAGAGGGGAAAAACTGTTTTTT. Its protein is CASSRDRGEKLFF.

Only a few counts were recorded for this clonotype. The V and J genes are TRBV25-1 and TRBJ2-5; D is uncertain. Germline-derived CDR1 and CDR2 are MGHDK and SYGVNS. V was trimmed by 3 bases and J by 7 bases, leaving 9 bases between them. This CDR3 comprises 12 residues. The DNA for the CDR3 is TGTGCCAGCAGTGATGACTCACGGACCCAGTACTTC. This translates into CASSDDSRTQYF.

This clonotype was detected once. V and J are TRBV6-1 and TRBJ2-7, with 7 bases that match TRBD1. Trimming at V came to 7 bases and at J to 1 base, leaving 7 bases not matched to a gene. This CDR3 has 14 residues. CDR1 MNHNS and CDR2 SASEGT come from the germline V gene. The CDR3 sequence is CASTPPGQSYEQYF. In DNA form, the CDR3 reads TGTGCCAGCACCCCGCCGGGACAGTCCTACGAGCAGTACTTC.